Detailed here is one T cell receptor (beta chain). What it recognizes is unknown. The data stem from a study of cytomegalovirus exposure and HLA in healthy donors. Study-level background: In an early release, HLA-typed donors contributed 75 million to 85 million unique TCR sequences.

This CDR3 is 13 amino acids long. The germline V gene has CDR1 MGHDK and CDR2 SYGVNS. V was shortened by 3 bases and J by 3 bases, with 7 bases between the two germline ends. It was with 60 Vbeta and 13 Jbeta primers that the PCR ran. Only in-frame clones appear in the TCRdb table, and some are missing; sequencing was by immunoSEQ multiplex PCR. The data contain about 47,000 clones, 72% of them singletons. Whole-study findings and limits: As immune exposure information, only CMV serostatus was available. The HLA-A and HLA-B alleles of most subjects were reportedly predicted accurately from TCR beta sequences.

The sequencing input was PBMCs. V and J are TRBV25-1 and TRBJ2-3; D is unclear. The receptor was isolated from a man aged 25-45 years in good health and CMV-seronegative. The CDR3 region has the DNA TGTGCCAGCAGTGACCCTAATACAGATACGCAGTATTTT. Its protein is CASSDPNTDTQYF. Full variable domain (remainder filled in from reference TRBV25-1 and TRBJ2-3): EADIYQTPRYLVIGTGKKITLECSQTMGHDKMYWYQQDPGMELHLIHYSYGVNSTEKGDLSSESTVSRIRTEHFPLTLESARPSHTSQYLCASSDPNTDTQYFGPGTRLTVL.